The 26 T cell receptor beta chains listed next were all sequenced from one sample in a study of blood T cell repertoires in COVID-19. Using immunoSEQ multiplex PCR, the repertoire was profiled, and TCRdb retains in-frame clones only, with some absent. The sample lists around 160,000 clones; 85% to 95% were seen once. Material for sequencing was peripheral blood. These receptors came from a woman aged 55-69 years with COVID-19, enrolled during active disease.

The rearrangement joins TRBV21-1 to TRBJ2-1; the table gives TRBD1 as D, unverified against the DNA. TRBV21-1 is a pseudogene locus. The CDR3 contains 14 residues. In DNA, the CDR3 is TGTGCCAGCAGGATCCGGGACAACGACAATGAGCAGTTCTTC. Its protein is CASRIRDNDNEQFF.

The chain combines TRBV27 with TRBJ1-3; D unclear. In germline, CDR1 is MNHEY, CDR2 SMNVEV (reference sequence). This CDR3 region has 15 residues. V lost 2 bases, J lost 0 bases, and 8 bases lay in between. CDR3 region: CASSLKRGSGNTIYF. Written as DNA, the CDR3 is TGTGCCAGCAGTTTAAAACGCGGCTCTGGAAACACCATATATTTT.

The chain has TRBV10-3 and TRBJ2-7; 12 positions match TRBD2. This CDR3 has 21 residues. Germline CDR1 and CDR2: ENHRY and SYGVKD. V trimming: 0 bases; J trimming: 2 bases; junction bases outside the gene matches: 17. The CDR3 region is CAISESGGKTSGGPWTYEQYF. The DNA for the CDR3 is TGTGCCATCAGTGAGTCGGGCGGTAAAACTAGCGGGGGGCCGTGGACCTACGAGCAGTACTTC.

This clone has just one count. The rearrangement links TRBV5-6 to TRBJ2-4, with 7 bases lining up with TRBD1. Looked up from germline, CDR1 is SGHDT and CDR2 is YYEEEE. V gave up 4 bases and J gave up 0 bases; unmatched junction bases: 4. The CDR3 is 15 residues long. In nucleotides, the CDR3 is TGTGCCAGCAGCCTCACAGGGGAAGCCAAAAACATTCAGTACTTC. Translation gives CASSLTGEAKNIQYF.

This clone was observed a few times. The gene calls are TRBV6-4 and TRBJ1-4, with a possible D match to TRBD1 (6 bases). The CDR3 has 16 amino acids. V lost 6 bases and J lost 0, with 14 bases in between. The germline CDR1 and CDR2 sequences are MRHNA and SNTAGT. CDR3 nucleotide sequence: TGTGCCAGCAGGGTCGGACAGCCTGCAACTAATGAAAAACTGTTTTTT. This translates into CASRVGQPATNEKLFF.

The gene calls are TRBV6-5 and TRBJ1-1, with D hard to call. The CDR3 totals 13 residues. CDR1 MNHEY and CDR2 SVGAGI come from the germline V gene. Trimming took 6 bases from V and 3 from J, leaving 11 bases between them. This CDR3 is CASSRESDTEAFF. DNA for the CDR3: TGTGCCAGCAGCCGGGAGTCGGACACTGAAGCTTTCTTT.

The chain is built from TRBV7-2 and TRBJ2-7, with TRBD1 matching 7 bases. CDR1 is SGHTA and CDR2 is FQGNSA in the germline V gene. The CDR3 covers 14 residues. Trimming removed 4 bases from V and 3 bases from J; junction bases left unmatched: 6. For the CDR3, the DNA is TGTGCCAGCAGCTCAAGACAGGGATTCTACGAGCAGTACTTC. Translating gives CASSSRQGFYEQYF.

The gene calls are TRBV7-2 and TRBJ2-3; 10 bases fit TRBD2. Trimming cost V 5 bases and J 2 bases; bases outside gene matches: 4. The CDR3 contains 15 residues. CDR1 and CDR2 (germline): SGHTA, FQGNSA. CDR3 sequence (DNA): TGTGCCAGCAGCCAAGCGGGGGGGCTCACAGATACGCAGTATTTT. Its protein product is CASSQAGGLTDTQYF. Based on the CDR3 plus reference TRBV7-2 and TRBJ2-3, the full variable domain is GAGVSQSPSNKVTEKGKDVELRCDPISGHTALYWYRQSLGQGLEFLIYFQGNSAPDKSGLPSDRFSAERTGGSVSTLTIQRTQQEDSAVYLCASSQAGGLTDTQYFGPGTRLTVL.

V and J are TRBV18 and TRBJ1-3; 7 nucleotides agree with TRBD1. V was clipped by 6 bases and J by 4 bases; unmatched bases: 9. Germline assignment: CDR1 KGHSH and CDR2 LQKENI. This CDR3 is built from 15 residues. The CDR3 region has the DNA TGTGCCAGCTCTCTGCCAGGGGGGCAAGGAAACACCATATATTTT. Amino acids: CASSLPGGQGNTIYF.

The V gene is TRBV5-4, the J gene TRBJ2-7; D may be TRBD1 (5 bases). V was cut by 6 bases and J by 6 bases, with 22 bases left in between. CDR3 size: 15 residues. CDR1 is SGHNT, CDR2 YYREEE, per germline (reference sequence). The CDR3 spells CASTTVGRRSSEQYF. CDR3 DNA sequence: TGTGCCAGCACCACGGTGGGGCGCCGGAGTTCCGAGCAGTACTTC. The whole variable domain, filled in from reference TRBV5-4 and TRBJ2-7, reads ETGVTQSPTHLIKTRGQQVTLRCSSQSGHNTVSWYQQALGQGPQFIFQYYREEENGRGNFPPRFSGLQFPNYSSELNVNALELDDSALYLCASTTVGRRSSEQYFGPGTRLTVT.

The chain links TRBV6-2 or TRBV6-3 to TRBJ2-3; D is ambiguous. V was clipped by 0 bases and J by 3 bases, with 7 bases between them. The CDR3 length is 14 residues. Germline V gene sequence: CDR1 MNHEY, CDR2 SVGEGT. CDR3 protein: CASSYSSRTDTQYF. The CDR3 DNA sequence: TGTGCCAGCAGTTACTCGTCCCGGACAGATACGCAGTATTTT.

The gene calls are TRBV3-1 (or the pseudogene TRBV3-2) and TRBJ2-1, with 10 bases fitting TRBD2. This CDR3 spans 14 amino acids. Germline CDR1 is LGHDT and CDR2 is YNNKEL (reference sequence). The junction had 4 bases not matched to a gene; V was cut back by 7 bases and J by 4 bases. The CDR3 nucleotides are TGTGCCAGCACGAAAGCGGGGGGGTACAATGAGCAGTTCTTC. The encoded protein is CASTKAGGYNEQFF.

This clone was found once. The CDR3 sequence: CASSLREEQETQYF. In DNA form, the CDR3 reads TGTGCCAGCAGCTTGCGAGAAGAACAAGAGACCCAGTACTTC. The V call is TRBV5-4, the J call TRBJ2-5; D is ambiguous. Germline V gives CDR1 SGHNT, CDR2 YYREEE (reference sequence). The CDR3 totals 14 residues. Trimming left V 1 base short and J 2 bases short, with 9 bases between.

This chain joins TRBV2 and TRBJ1-6, with 7 positions matching TRBD1. Germline V gives CDR1 SNHLY, CDR2 FYNNEI. CDR3 length: 14 amino acids. With V trimmed by 6 bases and J by 6 bases, 5 bases remained unmatched. The CDR3 loop reads CASRLGTANSPLHF. DNA for the CDR3: TGTGCCAGCAGGCTCGGGACAGCTAATTCACCCCTCCACTTT.

The V call is TRBV21-1, the J call TRBJ1-2. TRBV21-1 is assigned pseudogene status. This CDR3 has 15 amino acids. CDR3 nucleotide sequence: TGTGCCAGCAGCATTCTAGCCTTACACGTTATTGGCTACACCTTC. Translation gives CASSILALHVIGYTF.

This chain links TRBV19 with TRBJ1-2; tentatively, D is TRBD1 (5 bases). The CDR3 covers 13 residues. CDR1 is LNHDA and CDR2 is SQIVND in the germline V gene (reference sequence). V gave up 1 base and J gave up 7 bases, with 10 bases separating them. This CDR3 is CASSIGGDFGYTF. CDR3 DNA sequence: TGTGCCAGTAGTATAGGGGGGGACTTTGGCTACACCTTC.

The chain employs TRBV12-3 or TRBV12-4 and TRBJ1-1; 10 positions match TRBD1. This CDR3 contains 13 residues. Losses at the gene ends were 4 bases for V and 8 bases for J; bases not matched to a gene: 4. CDR3 in amino acids: CASSSGQGREAFF. CDR3 in DNA: TGTGCCAGCAGTTCGGGACAGGGGAGAGAAGCTTTCTTT.

This chain links TRBV19 with TRBJ2-7, with D perhaps matching TRBD1 (5 bases). The CDR3 covers 13 residues. The V and J ends lost 6 bases and 3 bases respectively, with 12 bases between them. Germline V gives CDR1 LNHDA, CDR2 SQIVND (reference sequence). CDR3 protein: CASRVGQGYEQYF. The CDR3 DNA reads TGTGCCAGTAGGGTAGGGCAGGGCTACGAGCAGTACTTC.

This sequence joins TRBV5-6 and TRBJ1-5; tentatively, D is TRBD1 (6 bases). Trimming cost V 0 bases and J 1 base, with 11 bases left between them. This CDR3 is 16 amino acids long. Germline CDR1 SGHDT, CDR2 YYEEEE. This CDR3 is CASSLGGGESNQPQHF. CDR3 in DNA: TGTGCCAGCAGCTTGGGGGGGGGCGAGAGCAATCAGCCCCAGCATTTT. Combining the CDR3 with reference TRBV5-6 and TRBJ1-5 gives the whole variable domain DAGVTQSPTHLIKTRGQQVTLRCSPKSGHDTVSWYQQALGQGPQFIFQYYEEEERQRGNFPDRFSGHQFPNYSSELNVNALLLGDSALYLCASSLGGGESNQPQHFGDGTRLSIL.

The table lists this clone with a count of one. The chain employs TRBV4-1 and TRBJ1-5; unclear D gene. CDR1 is MGHRA, CDR2 YSYEKL, per germline. The V and J ends lost 0 bases and 9 bases respectively, with 15 bases between them. The CDR3 sequence is 15 residues long. The DNA of the CDR3 is TGCGCCAGCAGCCAAGACGATGGCCCCCGTACGCCCCAGCATTTT. This encodes CASSQDDGPRTPQHF.

The rearrangement joins TRBV18 to TRBJ2-1; D gene uncertain. Germline V CDR1 and CDR2: KGHSH, LQKENI. Trimming removed 3 bases from V and 2 bases from J, with 11 bases in between. The CDR3 loop spans 15 amino acids. Here the CDR3 reads CASSPRLSPYNEQFF. In DNA form, the CDR3 reads TGTGCCAGCTCACCGCGGCTTTCCCCCTACAATGAGCAGTTCTTC.

The table lists this clone with a count of one. V is TRBV19 and J is TRBJ1-1, with 7 bases aligning to TRBD1. Germline CDR1 reads LNHDA; CDR2 reads SQIVND (reference sequence). Trimming cost V 7 bases and J 5 bases; bases outside gene matches: 7. The CDR3 consists of 13 residues. CDR3 sequence reads: CASTAPRGTEAFF. The CDR3 nucleotides read TGTGCCAGTACCGCTCCCAGGGGGACTGAAGCTTTCTTT. Based on the CDR3 plus reference TRBV19 and TRBJ1-1, the full variable domain is DGGITQSPKYLFRKEGQNVTLSCEQNLNHDAMYWYRQDPGQGLRLIYYSQIVNDFQKGDIAEGYSVSREKKESFPLTVTSAQKNPTAFYLCASTAPRGTEAFFGQGTRLTVV.

V gene TRBV6-2 or TRBV6-3 combines with J gene TRBJ2-1; D is undetermined. Germline CDR1 is MNHEY and CDR2 is SVGEGT. V gave up 0 bases and J gave up 3 bases, with 12 bases separating them. This CDR3 is built from 16 residues. The DNA of the CDR3 is TGTGCCAGCAGTTACTCTGGCCTCCTCAACTACAATGAGCAGTTCTTC. Amino acid sequence: CASSYSGLLNYNEQFF.

V gene TRBV3-1 (or the pseudogene TRBV3-2) combines with J gene TRBJ2-5; 7 bases match TRBD1. The CDR3 consists of 14 residues. Germline assignment: CDR1 LGHDT and CDR2 YNNKEL (reference sequence). With V trimmed by 4 bases and J by 5 bases, 7 bases remained unmatched. CDR3 region: CASSLPGQLETQYF. Here the CDR3 DNA reads TGTGCCAGCAGCCTACCGGGACAGTTGGAGACCCAGTACTTC.

The chain links TRBV2 to TRBJ1-1, with 9 bases lining up with TRBD1. The CDR3 sequence is 14 residues long. With 4 bases clipped from V and 11 bases from J, the junction kept 11 bases outside the gene matches. CDR1 and CDR2 from the germline V gene are SNHLY and FYNNEI. CDR3 sequence reads: CASSAYRGQIGAFF. The CDR3 DNA follows: TGTGCCAGCAGTGCCTACAGGGGGCAAATCGGGGCTTTCTTT.

V gene TRBV19 combines with J gene TRBJ1-1, with D possibly being TRBD1 (5 bases). The CDR3 runs to 15 residues. Germline lookup yields CDR1 LNHDA and CDR2 SQIVND (reference sequence). Trimming pared 5 bases from V and 0 bases from J, leaving 13 bases between. The CDR3 is CASSPPGGMNTEAFF. DNA for the CDR3: TGTGCCAGTAGTCCCCCGGGGGGGATGAACACTGAAGCTTTCTTT.